This T cell receptor (beta chain) was sequenced in a study of beta chain features in type 1 diabetes. Study overall: Age, gender, cell numbers and subset yield matched between patients and controls. Study-level results: Across all four CD4+ subsets, people with type 1 diabetes showed modestly shorter TCRB CDR3s. Short templates might get an advantage during PCR, and this would be equal in patients and controls. Type 1 diabetes patients had VDJ junctions that carried fewer insertions and more deletions.

Populations isolated by sorting all had purity greater than 95%. This clone was seen only once. Its antigen is unidentified. Germline CDR1 is MDHEN and CDR2 is SYDVKM. The length of the CDR3 is 13 residues. Trimming left V 8 bases short and J 4 bases short, with 12 bases between. Since all of the isolated RNA was reverse transcribed, expressed TCRB transcripts were what got sequenced. The method was immunoSEQ multiplex PCR; TCRdb's version includes in-frame clones alone and lacks a portion of them. The profile shows about 650,000 clones, 9.5% to 15% of them singletons. The receptor was isolated from a man between 25 and 39 years old with type 1 diabetes. The V gene is TRBV28, the J gene TRBJ1-5; D remains ambiguous. The sequenced sample consisted of naive CD4+ T cells from blood. Written as DNA, the CDR3 is TGTGCCAGCCTACGGGATGGGAATCAGCCCCAGCATTTT. Protein sequence: CASLRDGNQPQHF.